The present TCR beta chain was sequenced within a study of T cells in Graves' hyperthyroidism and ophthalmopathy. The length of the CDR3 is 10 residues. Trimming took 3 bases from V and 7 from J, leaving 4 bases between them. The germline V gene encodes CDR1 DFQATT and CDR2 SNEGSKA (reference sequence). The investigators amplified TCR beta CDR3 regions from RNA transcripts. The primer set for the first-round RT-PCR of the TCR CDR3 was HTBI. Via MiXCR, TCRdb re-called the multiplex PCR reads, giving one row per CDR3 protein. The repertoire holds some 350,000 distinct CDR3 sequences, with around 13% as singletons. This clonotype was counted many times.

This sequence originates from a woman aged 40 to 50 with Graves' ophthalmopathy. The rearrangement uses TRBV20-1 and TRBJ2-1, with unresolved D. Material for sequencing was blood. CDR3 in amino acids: CSASRNEQFF. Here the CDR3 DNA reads TGCAGTGCTAGTAGGAATGAGCAGTTCTTC.